The 20 T cell receptor beta chains below were found in one sample sequenced in a study of monozygotic twins with inflammatory bowel disease. TCRdb reanalyzed the 5' RACE reads and collapses them to one entry per CDR3 protein, without DNA. This repertoire includes approximately 300,000 distinct CDR3 sequences. The sequencing input was blood. The origin of the receptors is a human donor with ulcerative colitis or Crohn's disease, or a healthy co-twin of an affected twin (not recorded which).

This chain connects TRBV7-2 to TRBJ2-2; the D call of TRBD2 rests on TCRdb alone, since no DNA is present to check it. The CDR3 runs 14 residues. Looked up from germline, CDR1 is SGHTA and CDR2 is FQGNSA. The CDR3 loop reads CASLAGLTTGELFF. The whole variable domain, remainder taken from reference TRBV7-2 and TRBJ2-2, is GAGVSQSPSNKVTEKGKDVELRCDPISGHTALYWYRQSLGQGLEFLIYFQGNSAPDKSGLPSDRFSAERTGGSVSTLTIQRTQQEDSAVYLCASLAGLTTGELFFGEGSRLTVL.

The V gene is TRBV4-1, the J gene TRBJ2-3; TCRdb names TRBD1, which stays unverified in the absence of DNA. CDR1 MGHRA and CDR2 YSYEKL come from the germline V gene. CDR3 length: 16 residues. The CDR3 reads CASSLPPTGSTDTQYF.

The CDR3 sequence is CASSSGDLRANEQFF. The chain carries TRBV5-6 and TRBJ2-1; TCRdb returns TRBD1, unconfirmable since there is no DNA. CDR1 and CDR2 (germline): SGHDT, YYEEEE. The CDR3 is made up of 15 amino acids.

The V and J genes are TRBV10-2 and TRBJ2-5; TCRdb proposes TRBD2, but this gene call is untestable without DNA. The CDR3 has 17 residues. CDR1 is WSHSY, CDR2 SAAADI, per germline. The CDR3 loop is CASSGPQREYSPETQYF.

This chain connects TRBV12-3 or TRBV12-4 to TRBJ2-7; TCRdb lists TRBD2, though no DNA is available to test this call. This CDR3 comprises 16 residues. This CDR3 reads CASSPGVGGVSYEQYF.

The chain couples TRBV5-1 to TRBJ2-3; absent DNA, TCRdb's TRBD2 call cannot be checked. CDR3 length: 17 residues. Germline V gene sequence: CDR1 SGHRS, CDR2 YFSETQ. The CDR3 region is CASSPISSGGASDTQYF.

The chain recombines TRBV5-6 with TRBJ1-4. This CDR3 is built from 12 residues. Germline CDR1 is SGHDT and CDR2 is YYEEEE. CDR3 loop: CASSSGGEKLFF.

The rearrangement links TRBV24-1 to TRBJ1-2; TCRdb's assignment of TRBD1 cannot be checked, as there is no DNA. The CDR3 is 13 amino acids. Per the germline V gene, CDR1 is KGHDR and CDR2 is SFDVKD. The CDR3 spells CATSDTQGFGYTF.

The chain couples TRBV3-1 to TRBJ1-1. This CDR3 has 15 residues. Germline CDR1 is LGHDT and CDR2 is YNNKEL (reference sequence). The CDR3 loop is CASSPAGNSRTEAFF.

The chain links TRBV5-1 to TRBJ1-3; there is no DNA to check the TCRdb D call of TRBD1. The CDR3 loop spans 15 amino acids. From germline, CDR1 is SGHRS and CDR2 YFSETQ. CDR3 sequence reads: CASSFDRVSGNTIYF.

The chain employs TRBV27 and TRBJ2-6; the TCRdb D gene call, TRBD2, has no DNA to confirm it. Per the germline V gene, CDR1 is MNHEY and CDR2 is SMNVEV (reference sequence). This CDR3 is built from 16 residues. The CDR3: CASSRNSPTGANVLTF.

V usage is TRBV6-6 and J usage is TRBJ1-2; the D gene TCRdb calls, TRBD1, cannot be checked with no DNA. From germline, CDR1 is MNHNY and CDR2 SVGAGI (reference sequence). The CDR3 runs 14 residues. The CDR3 spells CASSPDRFNYGYTF.

V is TRBV7-2 and J is TRBJ2-7; TCRdb indicates TRBD1, and absent DNA this call remains unverified. Germline CDR1 and CDR2: SGHTA and FQGNSA. This CDR3 contains 15 residues. The CDR3: CASSLRWTGGDEQYF.

The J gene is TRBJ2-1, the V gene TRBV7-2; TCRdb lists TRBD2, though no DNA is available to test this call. This CDR3 spans 14 amino acids. In germline, CDR1 is SGHTA, CDR2 FQGNSA. CDR3 loop: CASSLTRSEGEQFF.

V is TRBV7-9 and J is TRBJ2-3; TCRdb selects TRBD2, and the lack of DNA leaves this call unchecked. The CDR3 has 14 residues. Germline V gene data show CDR1 as SEHNR and CDR2 as FQNEAQ (reference sequence). The chain's CDR3 is CASSLGGLAETQYF.

The J gene is TRBJ2-1, the V gene TRBV7-9; TCRdb lists TRBD1, though no DNA is available to test this call. Germline V gene data show CDR1 as SEHNR and CDR2 as FQNEAQ (reference sequence). The CDR3 is 16 residues long. CDR3 amino acids: CASSSIQGSSYNEQFF.

The genes are TRBV7-9 and TRBJ1-6. CDR3 length: 11 amino acids. The germline CDR1 and CDR2 sequences are SEHNR and FQNEAQ (reference sequence). CDR3 residues: CASRENSPLHF.

This chain links TRBV6-4 with TRBJ2-3; lacking DNA, the TRBD1 call made by TCRdb goes unchecked. The CDR3 contains 15 residues. Per the germline V gene, CDR1 is MRHNA and CDR2 is SNTAGT. The CDR3 spells CASSPTGQSTDTQYF.

The genes are TRBV12-3 or TRBV12-4 and TRBJ1-3; TCRdb's assignment of TRBD1 cannot be checked, as there is no DNA. The CDR3 length is 17 residues. Here the CDR3 reads CASRRTTGGNSGNTIYF.

The chain is built from TRBV4-3 and TRBJ1-2; the D call of TRBD1 rests on TCRdb alone, since no DNA is present to check it. The CDR3 is made up of 13 amino acids. Germline V gene data show CDR1 as LGHNA and CDR2 as YSLEER. The CDR3: CASSQGQGLGYTF.